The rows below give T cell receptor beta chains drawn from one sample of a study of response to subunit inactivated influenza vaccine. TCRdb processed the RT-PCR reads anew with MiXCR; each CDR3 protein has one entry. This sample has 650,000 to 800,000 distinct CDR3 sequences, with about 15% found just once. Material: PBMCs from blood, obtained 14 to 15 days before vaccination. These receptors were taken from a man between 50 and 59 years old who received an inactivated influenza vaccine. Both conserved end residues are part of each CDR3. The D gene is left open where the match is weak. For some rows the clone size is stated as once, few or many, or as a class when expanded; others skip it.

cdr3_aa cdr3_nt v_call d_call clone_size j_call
CASSVDGTGELFF TGTGCCAGCAGCGTAGATGGCACCGGGGAGCTGTTTTTT TRBV9 - few TRBJ2-2
CSASPEGQTTQYF TGCAGTGCTAGCCCCGAAGGACAGACGACCCAGTACTTC TRBV20-1 - - TRBJ2-5
CASSRTATEAFF TGTGCCAGCAGCCGGACAGCTACTGAAGCTTTCTTT TRBV12-3/TRBV12-4 - few TRBJ1-1
CSARGGTGRGTEAFF TGCAGTGCTAGAGGCGGGACAGGGAGGGGCACTGAAGCTTTCTTT TRBV20-1 TRBD1 many TRBJ1-1
CASSPLTGQGAFTEAFF TGTGCCAGCTCACCGTTAACGGGACAGGGGGCGTTTACTGAAGCTTTCTTT TRBV18 TRBD1 - TRBJ1-1
CASSQEGASHSTDTQYF TGCGCCAGCAGCCAAGAGGGCGCCAGCCATAGCACAGATACGCAGTATTTT TRBV4-1 - - TRBJ2-3
CASSHPTSTSTDTQYF TGCGCCAGCAGCCATCCTACTAGCACTAGCACAGATACGCAGTATTTT TRBV4-3 - few TRBJ2-3
CASSLPAGTGGTEAFF TGTGCCAGCAGTTTACCGGCCGGGACAGGCGGCACTGAAGCTTTCTTT TRBV12-3/TRBV12-4 TRBD1 many TRBJ1-1
CASSQDRTSGSLNEQFF TGTGCCAGCAGCCAAGATAGGACTAGCGGGAGCCTCAATGAGCAGTTCTTC TRBV14 TRBD2 many TRBJ2-1
CATSGEGRTGETQYF TGTGCCACCAGCGGGGAAGGACGTACTGGGGAGACCCAGTACTTC TRBV15 - - TRBJ2-5
CSVEAEVDYEQYF TGCAGCGTTGAAGCGGAGGTAGACTACGAGCAGTACTTC TRBV29-1 - many TRBJ2-7
CASRGTRALTDTQYF TGTGCCAGCAGGGGAACAAGGGCTCTCACGGATACGCAGTATTTT TRBV6-1 - - TRBJ2-3